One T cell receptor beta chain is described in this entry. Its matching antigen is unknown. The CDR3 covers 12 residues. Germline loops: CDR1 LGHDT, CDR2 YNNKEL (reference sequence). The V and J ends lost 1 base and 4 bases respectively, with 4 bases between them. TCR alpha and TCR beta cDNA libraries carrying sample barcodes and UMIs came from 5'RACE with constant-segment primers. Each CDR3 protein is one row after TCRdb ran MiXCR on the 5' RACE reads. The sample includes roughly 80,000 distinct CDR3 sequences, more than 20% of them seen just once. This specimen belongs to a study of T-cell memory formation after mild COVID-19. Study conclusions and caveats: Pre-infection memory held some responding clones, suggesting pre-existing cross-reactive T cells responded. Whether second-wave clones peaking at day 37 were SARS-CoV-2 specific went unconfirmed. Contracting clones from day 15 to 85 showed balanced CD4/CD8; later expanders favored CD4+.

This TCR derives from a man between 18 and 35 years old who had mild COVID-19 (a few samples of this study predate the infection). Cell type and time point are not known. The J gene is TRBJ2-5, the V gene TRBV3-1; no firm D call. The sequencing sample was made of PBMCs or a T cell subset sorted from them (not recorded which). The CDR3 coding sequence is TGTGCCAGCAGCCAAGCCCCAGAGACCCAGTACTTC. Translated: CASSQAPETQYF.